This TCR beta chain appears in the sequencing data of a study of graft-versus-host responses after intestinal transplantation (dated by TCRdb to the early 2020s). About the full investigation: The transplants that recipients received were multivisceral, liver-intestinal, or isolated intestinal. Instead of going to the commercial service, samples from a few later patients were sequenced in-house on an Illumina MiSeq and processed with MiXCR. Donor T cell macrochimerism was defined as a peak of at least 4% donor T cells among recipient peripheral blood mononuclear cells. Every recipient was given anti-thymocyte globulin induction, then maintenance tacrolimus and steroids for around three years. To identify alloreactive clones, pre-transplant mixed lymphocyte reaction products were sequenced and compared with unstimulated pre-transplant donor and recipient T cells. Bulk TCR-beta CDR3 sequencing was used to track graft-versus-host and host-versus-graft alloreactive T cell clones in the graft, circulation and bone marrow after intestinal transplantation. A cohort of fewer than 25 intestinal transplant recipients, including one retransplant, was enrolled, and a few patients lacking pretransplant specimens were excluded.

Blood samples were collected up to 4 times in the first month after transplant and then at least monthly when available. Overall results and qualifications from the work: Peak levels of circulating GvH clones were associated with declines in HvG clones early after transplant. GvH clones were detected in recipient bone marrow, and some of these GvH clones were observed earlier in ileal mucosa or blood, consistent with an intestinal mucosal origin. Conclusions were limited by the relatively low number and heterogeneity of intestinal transplant patients. High GvH to HvG T cell clonal ratios were observed in the allografts of patients with donor T cell macrochimerism.

The receptor library was made with the immunoSEQ multiplex PCR assay. For most patients, genomic DNA was subjected to high-throughput TCR-beta CDR3 sequencing by Adaptive Biotechnologies. As for the original processing: Adaptive's ImmunoSEQ software supplied the TCR sequencing data for 15 to 20 patients, while MiXCR and VDJtools were used to process a few other patients. CDR3 nucleotide sequences shared between donor and recipient were removed because their origin could not be assigned. Alloreactive clones required at least 2-fold expansion over unstimulated cells and minimum CFSE-low frequency of 0.002% (template counts) or 0.001% (read counts). A clone was considered mappable if detected in the sequenced pre-transplant spleen, lymph node, or MLR CFSE-low populations of the donor or recipient. Cumulative frequency of alloreactive clones was calculated as a percentage of all sequences weighted by copy number. TCRdb took this table from immuneACCESS and kept in-frame rearrangements with V and J called. Such tables lack part of the clones; where checked against another copy, unresolved V genes explain under half of the gap, and the rest is unexplained. Clone size and the V and J calls come from that table; the DNA yielded D and trimming. For this sample the table gives 80,000 or so clones, of which roughly 90% were detected only once. Of the sample, about 0.63% is held by the ten largest clones.

As for this clone: Its antigen is not yet known. Base quality data are lacking; no much larger clone is found one base away.

V drops 0 bases and J drops 4 bases, leaving 7 bases in between. The CDR3 has 13 amino acids, counting the end cysteine and phenylalanine. Of all the DNA, just the CDR3 is kept, 39 bases in frame from base 1. The germline V gene (reference sequence) provides CDR1 LNHNV and CDR2 YYDKDF. The chain employs TRBV15 and TRBJ2-7; no D segment can be confidently identified. The source was PBMCs, collected 98 days after intestinal transplantation. The sequence was collected from a human patient who received an intestinal transplant, so some T cells may come from the graft donor. The encoded CDR3 is CATSREAQYEQYF. The nucleotide sequence reads TGTGCCACCAGCAGAGAAGCTCAGTACGAGCAGTACTTC.